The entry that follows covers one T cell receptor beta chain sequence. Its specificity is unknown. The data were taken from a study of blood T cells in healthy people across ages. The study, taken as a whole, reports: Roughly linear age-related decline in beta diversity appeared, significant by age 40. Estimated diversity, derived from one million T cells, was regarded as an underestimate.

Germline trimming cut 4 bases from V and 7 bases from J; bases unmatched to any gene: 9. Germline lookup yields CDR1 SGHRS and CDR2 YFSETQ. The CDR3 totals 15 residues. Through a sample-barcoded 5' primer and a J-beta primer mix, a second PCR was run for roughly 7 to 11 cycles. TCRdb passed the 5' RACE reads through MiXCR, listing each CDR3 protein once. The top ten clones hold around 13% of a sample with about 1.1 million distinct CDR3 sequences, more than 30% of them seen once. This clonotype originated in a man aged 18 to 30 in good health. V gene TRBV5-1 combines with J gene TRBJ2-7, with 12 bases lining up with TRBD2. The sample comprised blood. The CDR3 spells CASSIRLAGDNEQYF. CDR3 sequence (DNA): TGCGCCAGCAGCATCCGACTAGCGGGGGACAATGAGCAGTACTTC.